Listed here is a single T cell receptor (beta chain). Between the trimmed V and J ends, which lost 2 bases and 1 base, there was a span of 5 bases. Germline lookup yields CDR1 SNHLY and CDR2 FYNNEI. The CDR3 has 13 amino acids. This entry is derived from a study of blood T cell repertoires in COVID-19. Overall study: Sites in the United States, Italy and Spain provided acute and convalescent COVID-19 samples. PBMCs, B-cell-depleted T cells, or T cells were the source of the cDNA or gDNA that made up the material.

Authors' processing steps: Reference gene primers were amplified, and this amplification served to estimate nucleated cell counts. Data came from immunoSEQ multiplex PCR; TCRdb stores just in-frame clones and leaves some out. That table gives V, J and clone size, and the DNA gave D and trimming. The repertoire includes fewer than 200,000 clones, over 75% of them detected once, and approximately 2.8% sits in the top ten. The source of this sequence is a man aged 65 to 85 with acute or convalescent COVID-19. Input material: peripheral blood. This sequence joins TRBV2 and TRBJ1-1; D gene unclear. In nucleotides, the CDR3 is TGTGCCAGCAGTGAATATTGGAACACTGAAGCTTTCTTT. This codes for CASSEYWNTEAFF.